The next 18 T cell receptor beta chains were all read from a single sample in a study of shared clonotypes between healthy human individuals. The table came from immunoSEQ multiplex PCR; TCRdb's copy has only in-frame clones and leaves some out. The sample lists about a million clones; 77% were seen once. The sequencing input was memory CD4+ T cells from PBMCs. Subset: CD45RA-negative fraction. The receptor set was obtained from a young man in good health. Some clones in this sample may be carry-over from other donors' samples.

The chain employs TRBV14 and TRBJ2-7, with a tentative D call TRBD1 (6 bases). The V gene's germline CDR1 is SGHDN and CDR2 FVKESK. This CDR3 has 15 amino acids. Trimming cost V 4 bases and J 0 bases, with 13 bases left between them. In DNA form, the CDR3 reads TGTGCCAGCAGCCTAGACAGGAGAAGCTCCTACGAGCAGTACTTC. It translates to CASSLDRRSSYEQYF.

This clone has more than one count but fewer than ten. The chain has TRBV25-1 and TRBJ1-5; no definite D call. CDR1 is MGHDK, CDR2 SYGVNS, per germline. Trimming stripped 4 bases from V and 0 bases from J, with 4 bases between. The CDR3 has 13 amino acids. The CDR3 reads CASSAISNQPQHF. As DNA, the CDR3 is TGTGCCAGCAGTGCGATTAGCAATCAGCCCCAGCATTTT.

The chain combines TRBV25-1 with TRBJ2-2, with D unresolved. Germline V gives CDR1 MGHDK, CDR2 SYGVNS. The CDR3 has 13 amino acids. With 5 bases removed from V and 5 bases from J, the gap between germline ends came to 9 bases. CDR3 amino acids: CASSRLMTGELFF. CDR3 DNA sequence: TGTGCCAGCAGTAGGCTAATGACCGGGGAGCTGTTTTTT.

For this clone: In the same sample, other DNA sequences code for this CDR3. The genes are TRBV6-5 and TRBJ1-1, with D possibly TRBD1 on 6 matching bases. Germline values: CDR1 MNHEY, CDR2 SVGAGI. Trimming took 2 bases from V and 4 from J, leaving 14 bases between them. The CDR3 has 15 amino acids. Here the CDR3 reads CASSYPTGQGTEAFF. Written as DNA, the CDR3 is TGTGCCAGCAGTTACCCCACAGGGCAGGGCACTGAAGCTTTCTTT.

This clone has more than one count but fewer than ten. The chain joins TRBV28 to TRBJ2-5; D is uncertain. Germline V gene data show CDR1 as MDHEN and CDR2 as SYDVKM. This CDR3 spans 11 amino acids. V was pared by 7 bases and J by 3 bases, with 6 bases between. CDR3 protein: CASNTEETQYF. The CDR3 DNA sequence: TGTGCCAGCAACACAGAAGAGACCCAGTACTTC.

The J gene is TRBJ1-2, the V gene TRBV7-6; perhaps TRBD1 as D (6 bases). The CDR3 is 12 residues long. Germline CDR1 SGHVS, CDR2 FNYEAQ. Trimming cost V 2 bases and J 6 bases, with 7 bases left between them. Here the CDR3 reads CASSLRGDGYTF. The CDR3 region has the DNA TGTGCCAGCAGCTTAAGGGGGGATGGCTACACCTTC.

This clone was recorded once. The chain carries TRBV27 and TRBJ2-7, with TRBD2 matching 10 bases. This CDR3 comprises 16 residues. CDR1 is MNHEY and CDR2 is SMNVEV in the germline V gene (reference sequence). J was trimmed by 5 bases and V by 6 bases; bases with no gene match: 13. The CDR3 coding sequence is TGTGCCAGCAGCTCGCCCGCTAGCGGGAGTCACCACGAGCAGTACTTC. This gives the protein CASSSPASGSHHEQYF.

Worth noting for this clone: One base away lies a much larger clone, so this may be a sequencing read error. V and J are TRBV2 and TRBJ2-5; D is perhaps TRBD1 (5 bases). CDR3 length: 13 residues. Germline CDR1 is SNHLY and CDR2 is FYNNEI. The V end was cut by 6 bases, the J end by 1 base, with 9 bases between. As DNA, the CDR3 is TGTGCCAGCAGCCTACAGGTCCAAGAGACCCAGTACTTC. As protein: CASSLQVQETQYF.

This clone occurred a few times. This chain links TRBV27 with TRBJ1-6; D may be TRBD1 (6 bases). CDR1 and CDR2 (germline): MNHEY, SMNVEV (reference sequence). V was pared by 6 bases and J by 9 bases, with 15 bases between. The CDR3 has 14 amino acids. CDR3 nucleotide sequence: TGTGCCAGCAGCTTAAAACTCAGGGGTTCACCCCTCCACTTT. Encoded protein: CASSLKLRGSPLHF.

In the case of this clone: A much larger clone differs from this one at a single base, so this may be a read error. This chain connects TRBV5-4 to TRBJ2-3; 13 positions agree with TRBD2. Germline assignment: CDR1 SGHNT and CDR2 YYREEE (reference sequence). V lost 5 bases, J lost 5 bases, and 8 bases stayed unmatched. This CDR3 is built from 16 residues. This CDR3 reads CASRRTSGGHGDTQYF. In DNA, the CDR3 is TGTGCCAGCAGGCGGACTAGCGGGGGCCACGGAGATACGCAGTATTTT.

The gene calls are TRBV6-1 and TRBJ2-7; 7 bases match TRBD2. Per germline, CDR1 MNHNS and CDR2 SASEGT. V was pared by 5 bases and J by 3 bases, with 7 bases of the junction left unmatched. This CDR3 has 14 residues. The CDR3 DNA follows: TGTGCCAGCAGTCCCAAGCGCGGGGGCTACGAGCAGTACTTC. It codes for CASSPKRGGYEQYF.

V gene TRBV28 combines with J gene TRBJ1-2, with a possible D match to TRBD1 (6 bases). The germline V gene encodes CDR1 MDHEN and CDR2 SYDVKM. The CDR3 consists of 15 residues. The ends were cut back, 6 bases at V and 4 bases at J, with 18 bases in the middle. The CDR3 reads CASRPQGTPFYGYTF. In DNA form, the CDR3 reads TGTGCCAGCAGGCCACAGGGAACCCCATTCTATGGCTACACCTTC.

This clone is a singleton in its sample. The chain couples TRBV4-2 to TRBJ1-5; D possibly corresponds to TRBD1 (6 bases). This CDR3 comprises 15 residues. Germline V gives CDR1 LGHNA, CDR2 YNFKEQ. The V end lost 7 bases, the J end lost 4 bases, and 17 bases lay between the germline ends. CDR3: CASKGGSLGNQPQHF. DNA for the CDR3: TGTGCCAGCAAGGGGGGTTCCCTGGGGAATCAGCCCCAGCATTTT.

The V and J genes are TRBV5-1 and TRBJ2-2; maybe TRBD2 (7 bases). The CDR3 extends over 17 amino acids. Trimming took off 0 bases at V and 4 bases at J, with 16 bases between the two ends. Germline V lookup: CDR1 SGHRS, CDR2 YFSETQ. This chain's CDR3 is CASSLAGGGSSTGELFF. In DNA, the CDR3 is TGCGCCAGCAGCTTGGCCGGGGGCGGGAGTAGCACCGGGGAGCTGTTTTTT.

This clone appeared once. In DNA, the CDR3 is TGTGCCTGGAGTGTAACAGGGTATGGTAAGGAGCAGTTCTTC. Translated, it gives CAWSVTGYGKEQFF. J is TRBJ2-1 and V is TRBV30; D may be TRBD1 (6 bases). Trimming removed 0 bases from V and 10 bases from J, with 16 bases in between. There are 14 residues in the CDR3. CDR1 GTSNPN and CDR2 SVGIG come from the germline V gene (reference sequence).

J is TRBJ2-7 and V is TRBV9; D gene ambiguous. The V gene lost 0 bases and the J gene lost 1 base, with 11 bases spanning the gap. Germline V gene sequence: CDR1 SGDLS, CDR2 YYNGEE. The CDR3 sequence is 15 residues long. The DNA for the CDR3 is TGTGCCAGCAGCGTAGGTTGGACCCAATCCTACGAGCAGTACTTC. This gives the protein CASSVGWTQSYEQYF. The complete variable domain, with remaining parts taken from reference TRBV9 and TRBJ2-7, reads DSGVTQTPKHLITATGQRVTLRCSPRSGDLSVYWYQQSLDQGLQFLIQYYNGEERAKGNILERFSAQQFPDLHSELNLSSLELGDSALYFCASSVGWTQSYEQYFGPGTRLTVT.

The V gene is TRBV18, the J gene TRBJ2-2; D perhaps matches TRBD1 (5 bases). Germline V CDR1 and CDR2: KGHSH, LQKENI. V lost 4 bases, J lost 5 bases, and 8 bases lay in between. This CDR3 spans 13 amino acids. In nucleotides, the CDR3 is TGTGCCAGCTCACTAGGGGAAACCGGGGAGCTGTTTTTT. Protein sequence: CASSLGETGELFF.

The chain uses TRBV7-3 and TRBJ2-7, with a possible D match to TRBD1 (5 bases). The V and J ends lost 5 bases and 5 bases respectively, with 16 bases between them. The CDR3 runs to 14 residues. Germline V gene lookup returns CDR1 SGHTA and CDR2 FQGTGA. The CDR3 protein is CASSPSGHPHEQYF. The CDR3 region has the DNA TGTGCCAGCAGCCCGTCAGGGCACCCCCACGAGCAGTACTTC.